This section outlines one TCR beta chain sequence together with its context. Relative to the germline gene, one junction end is altered; a read error may explain this. RNA was extracted from bulk tissue without any cell sorting. Distant lung tissue was collected more than 3 cm away from the tumor edge. These data come from a study of tumor and adjacent non-tumor tissue in lung cancer. Per the germline V gene, CDR1 is SGHNT and CDR2 is YENEEA. The CDR3 consists of 16 residues. A modified ARM-PCR protocol with three rounds of nested PCR amplified TCRbeta. Via MiXCR, TCRdb re-called the multiplex PCR reads, giving one row per CDR3 protein. Of around 80,000 distinct CDR3 sequences detected, around 76% appear once; the ten largest clones hold roughly 37%.

Sequenced material: distant non-tumor lung tissue. The chain recombines TRBV11-3 with TRBJ2-1, with TRBD1 matching over 9 bases. This TCR was recovered from a man between 65 and 85 years old with non-small cell lung cancer. The chain's CDR3 is CASSVDHTGGRGEQFF. CDR3 sequence (DNA): TGTGCCAGCAGCGTAGATCACACAGGGGGCAGGGGTGAGCAGTTCTTC.